A few counts support the clone carrying this T cell receptor beta chain. Its matching antigen is unknown. At one boundary the junction diverges from the germline segment, which might be a read error. This entry is derived from a study of T cells in Graves' hyperthyroidism and ophthalmopathy. Study observations and caveats: Ophthalmopathy could be told apart from stable hyperthyroidism with a 13 V-J model. For ophthalmopathy, model prediction preceded onset by a median roughly 6.5 months.

Germline V gene data show CDR1 as WNHNN and CDR2 as SYGVQD (reference sequence). The CDR3 has 16 amino acids. A lack of ophthalmopathy progression within 18 months defined stable Graves' hyperthyroidism. Any patient presenting with uncontrolled infection, other autoimmune disease, pregnancy or lactation was left out. Researchers amplified the TCR beta CDR3 regions from RNA transcripts. The HTBI primer set drove a first-round RT-PCR of the TCR CDR3. TCRdb re-called the multiplex PCR reads with MiXCR, one entry per CDR3 protein. The sample consists of roughly 580,000 distinct CDR3 sequences, about 43% of them appearing once.

This TCR came from a woman between 18 and 29 years old with Graves' hyperthyroidism. Sequencing was performed on peripheral blood or thyroid tissue (not recorded which). The chain employs TRBV10-1 and TRBJ2-7; TRBD2 aligns across 9 bases. The CDR3 loop is CASSYASGEVSYEQYF. CDR3 in DNA: TGTGCCAGCAGTTACGCTAGCGGGGAAGTCTCCTACGAGCAGTACTTC.